The rows below give T cell receptor beta chains drawn from one sample of a study of CD8 T cells in Susac syndrome. TCRdb reprocessed the immunoSEQ multiplex PCR reads with MiXCR, giving one entry per CDR3 protein. The sample holds about 83,000 distinct CDR3 sequences, over 90% seen once. The source material was CD8+ T cells from PBMCs. The receptors were gathered from a human donor with Susac syndrome. Each CDR3 is given with its conserved first and last residue. D genes are given only for firm matches. The size field is filled for only some rows; it gives once, few, many or a size class.

CDR3: CAWSIGFVSEQYF; DNA: TGTGCCTGGAGTATAGGGTTTGTGTCCGAGCAGTACTTC; size: .; J: TRBJ2-7; length: 13; V: TRBV30; D: .
CDR3: CASRGGGSAEAFF; DNA: TGTGCCAGTAGGGGAGGAGGGTCAGCTGAAGCTTTCTTT; size: .; J: TRBJ1-1; length: 13; V: TRBV19; D: .
CDR3: CSARGTSVSYNEQFF; DNA: TGCAGTGCTAGAGGGACTAGCGTATCCTACAATGAGCAGTTCTTC; size: once; J: TRBJ2-1; length: 15; V: TRBV20-1; D: TRBD2
CDR3: CASSQGGVYEQYF; DNA: TGCGCCAGCAGCCAGGGGGGCGTCTACGAGCAGTACTTC; size: .; J: TRBJ2-7; length: 13; V: TRBV4-1; D: .
CDR3: CASSLVTGDTDTQYF; DNA: TGTGCCAGCAGCTTAGTCACAGGGGATACAGATACGCAGTATTTT; size: .; J: TRBJ2-3; length: 15; V: TRBV7-8; D: TRBD1
CDR3: CATSRSPPGLLEQYF; DNA: TGTGCCACCAGCAGAAGCCCGCCAGGGCTTCTCGAGCAGTACTTC; size: .; J: TRBJ2-7; length: 15; V: TRBV15; D: .
CDR3: CASSFRVGGEQYF; DNA: TGTGCCAGCTCCTTTCGTGTGGGGGGCGAGCAGTACTTC; size: .; J: TRBJ2-7; length: 13; V: TRBV28; D: .
CDR3: CASSLAGLAEERSYNEQFF; DNA: TGTGCCAGCAGCTTAGCGGGACTAGCGGAGGAGCGGTCCTACAATGAGCAGTTCTTC; size: .; J: TRBJ2-1; length: 19; V: TRBV7-2; D: TRBD2
CDR3: CASSLLVGSYEQYF; DNA: TGTGCCAGCAGCCTACTGGTGGGCTCCTACGAGCAGTACTTC; size: .; J: TRBJ2-7; length: 14; V: TRBV12-3/TRBV12-4; D: .
CDR3: CATSRDRGSNQPQHF; DNA: TGTGCCACCAGCAGAGATAGAGGGAGCAATCAGCCCCAGCATTTT; size: .; J: TRBJ1-5; length: 15; V: TRBV15; D: .
CDR3: CASTLSPSSYNEQFF; DNA: TGTGCCAGCACGCTGTCCCCGAGCTCCTACAATGAGCAGTTCTTC; size: .; J: TRBJ2-1; length: 15; V: TRBV27; D: .
CDR3: CASSVRGRSTGELFF; DNA: TGTGCCAGCAGTGTAAGGGGGCGCAGCACCGGGGAGCTGTTTTTT; size: .; J: TRBJ2-2; length: 15; V: TRBV25-1; D: TRBD1
CDR3: CALNAEDRTETQYF; DNA: TGTGCCTTGAATGCCGAGGACAGGACAGAGACCCAGTACTTC; size: .; J: TRBJ2-5; length: 14; V: TRBV30; D: TRBD1
CDR3: CASSLVEGYEQYF; DNA: TGTGCCAGCAGCTTGGTAGAGGGTTACGAGCAGTACTTC; size: .; J: TRBJ2-7; length: 13; V: TRBV5-6; D: .
CDR3: CASSSAHNEQFF; DNA: TGTGCCAGCAGTTCCGCCCACAATGAGCAGTTCTTC; size: .; J: TRBJ2-1; length: 12; V: TRBV6-5; D: .
CDR3: CASSEREGRSGANVLTF; DNA: TGTGCCAGCAGCGAGCGGGAGGGACGCTCTGGGGCCAACGTCCTGACTTTC; size: .; J: TRBJ2-6; length: 17; V: TRBV9; D: TRBD2
CDR3: CASSPGPPGTEAFF; DNA: TGTGCCAGCAGCCCCGGGCCTCCCGGGACTGAAGCTTTCTTT; size: .; J: TRBJ1-1; length: 14; V: TRBV13; D: .